A selection of T cell receptor beta chains follows, all from one sample in a study of identical twins. One entry per CDR3 protein, called by TCRdb with MiXCR from the 5' RACE reads. The sample records around 510,000 distinct CDR3 sequences, roughly 13% being singletons. This sample was shared with a second study, whose subject was yellow fever vaccine responses in identical twins.

Sequenced: CD4+ T cells sorted from blood. These receptors originate from a woman in her late teens or twenties in good health. Each CDR3 is given with its conserved first and last residue. The D gene is left open where the match is weak. Only part of the rows carry a size: once, few, many, or a class if the clone is expanded.

D,V,J,size,DNA,CDR3
-,TRBV7-2,TRBJ2-1,few,TGTGCCAGCAGCCCGGACCCCACCTACAATGAGCAGTTCTTC,CASSPDPTYNEQFF
TRBD2,TRBV6-2/TRBV6-3,TRBJ2-1,few,TGTGCCAGCAGTCTGACACCGGGACTAGATGTGCCTGAGCAGTTCTTC,CASSLTPGLDVPEQFF
-,TRBV6-5,TRBJ2-7,few,TGTGCCAGCAGTTCGCGGGGCGGCGGACCCTACGAGCAGTACTTC,CASSSRGGGPYEQYF
-,TRBV29-1,TRBJ2-7,many,TGCAGCGTACGTAAGGGGAGGAACTCCTACGAGCAGTACTTC,CSVRKGRNSYEQYF
TRBD2,TRBV20-1,TRBJ2-7,few,TGCAGTGCTAGAGATATGCCTAGCGGCTCCTACGAGCAGTACTTC,CSARDMPSGSYEQYF
-,TRBV12-3/TRBV12-4,TRBJ1-1,-,TGTGCCAGCAGTTTGGTGGAAAAAGGTGAAGCTTTCTTT,CASSLVEKGEAFF
TRBD2,TRBV28,TRBJ2-1,-,TGTGCCAGCAGTCGGGGGGGTACCCTCTACAATGAGCAGTTCTTC,CASSRGGTLYNEQFF
-,TRBV3-1,TRBJ2-1,-,TGTGCCAGCAGCCTTACTAGAGCCAATGAGCAGTTCTTC,CASSLTRANEQFF
-,TRBV7-9,TRBJ2-2,few,TGTGCCAGCAGCTTAAACAGGGCCCCCGGGGAGCTGTTTTTT,CASSLNRAPGELFF
-,TRBV20-1,TRBJ2-4,many,TGCAGTGCTAGAAGGCGGTGGGCACGCGGCGAGGGTCAGTACTTC,CSARRRWARGEGQYF
TRBD1,TRBV29-1,TRBJ2-7,many,TGCAGCGTGGGACAGACCGACTACGAGCAGTACTTC,CSVGQTDYEQYF
-,TRBV6-6,TRBJ1-2,-,TGTGCCAGCAGTTACGTCGCCGACTATGGCTACACCTTC,CASSYVADYGYTF
-,TRBV6-1,TRBJ2-7,-,TGTGCCAGCAGGCGCTCCGGAGGAGGGAAAGAGCAGTACTTC,CASRRSGGGKEQYF
-,TRBV6-2/TRBV6-3,TRBJ1-1,few,TGTGCCAGCAGTTACCGGCGGCAGATGAACACTGAAGCTTTCTTT,CASSYRRQMNTEAFF
-,TRBV27,TRBJ2-7,few,TGTGCCAGCAGTTTGAGTCGGGGAGGAGGGACCGAGCAGTACTTC,CASSLSRGGGTEQYF
TRBD1,TRBV29-1,TRBJ2-3,-,TGCAGCGTTGTAGGGTGGGCGGATTTAGGGACAGCTACTAGCACAGATACGCAGTATTTT,CSVVGWADLGTATSTDTQYF
TRBD1,TRBV27,TRBJ1-6,-,TGTGCCAGCAGTTGGACAGGGGATAATTCACCCCTCCACTTT,CASSWTGDNSPLHF
-,TRBV7-6,TRBJ2-3,-,TGTGCCAGCAGCTTATCGGCGCAAAGCCCGGGTACGCAGTATTTT,CASSLSAQSPGTQYF
-,TRBV7-2,TRBJ2-5,-,TGTGCCAGCAGCTTTTACAGGGCAGAGACCCAGTACTTC,CASSFYRAETQYF
TRBD2,TRBV6-5,TRBJ2-1,-,TGTGCCAGCAGTTACCCCAGCGGGAGATACAATGAGCAGTTCTTC,CASSYPSGRYNEQFF
-,TRBV20-1,TRBJ1-2,-,TGCAGTGCTAGATCCTCCGGGACATCCTATGGCTACACCTTC,CSARSSGTSYGYTF
TRBD2,TRBV12-5,TRBJ2-3,-,TGTGCTAGTGGCCTCGGACGCAAGACTAGCGGACACACAGATACGCAGTATTTT,CASGLGRKTSGHTDTQYF
-,TRBV6-1,TRBJ1-1,-,TGTGCCAGCAGAAGTCGGGACATGAACACTGAAGCTTTCTTT,CASRSRDMNTEAFF
-,TRBV6-2/TRBV6-3,TRBJ2-3,-,TGTGCCAGCAGTTACTCTTCCGCAACAGAAACGCAGTATTTT,CASSYSSATETQYF